Sequencing of this TCR beta chain was carried out in a study of cytomegalovirus exposure and HLA in healthy donors. Germline V gene sequence: CDR1 MDHEN, CDR2 SYDVKM. V lost 7 bases and J 7 bases, leaving 10 bases between the germline ends. The CDR3 totals 11 residues. Only a few counts were recorded for this clone. The PCR used 60 Vbeta and 13 Jbeta primers. Measured with immunoSEQ multiplex PCR; TCRdb has only the in-frame clones, and not every one. Here the sample spans 100,000 to 150,000 clones, 70% to 75% being singletons. The source material was PBMCs. The V call is TRBV28, the J call TRBJ1-1, with TRBD1 as a possible D gene (5 bases). The sequence was obtained from a woman aged 40-49 years in good health and CMV-seropositive. The CDR3 spells CASTLRGEAFF. DNA for the CDR3: TGTGCCAGCACCTTAAGGGGTGAAGCTTTCTTT.